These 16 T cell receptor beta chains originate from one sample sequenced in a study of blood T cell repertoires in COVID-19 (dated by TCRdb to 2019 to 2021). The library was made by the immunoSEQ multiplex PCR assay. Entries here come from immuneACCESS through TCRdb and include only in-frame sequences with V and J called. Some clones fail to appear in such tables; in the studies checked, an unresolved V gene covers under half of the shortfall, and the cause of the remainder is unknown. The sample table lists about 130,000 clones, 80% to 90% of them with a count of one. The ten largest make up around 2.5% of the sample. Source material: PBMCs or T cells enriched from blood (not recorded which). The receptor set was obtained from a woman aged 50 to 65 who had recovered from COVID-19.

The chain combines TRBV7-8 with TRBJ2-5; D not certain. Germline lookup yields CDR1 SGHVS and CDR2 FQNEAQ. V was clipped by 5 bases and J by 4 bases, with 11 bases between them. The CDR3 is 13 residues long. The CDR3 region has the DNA TGTGCCAGCAGCCCGAGGTTGGGAGAGACCCAGTACTTC. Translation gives CASSPRLGETQYF.

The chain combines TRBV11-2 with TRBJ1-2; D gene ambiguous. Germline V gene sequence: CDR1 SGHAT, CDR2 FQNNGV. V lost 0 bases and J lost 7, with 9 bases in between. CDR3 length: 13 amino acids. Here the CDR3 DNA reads TGTGCCAGCAGCTTAGAATCCACAGCTGGCTACACCTTC. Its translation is CASSLESTAGYTF.

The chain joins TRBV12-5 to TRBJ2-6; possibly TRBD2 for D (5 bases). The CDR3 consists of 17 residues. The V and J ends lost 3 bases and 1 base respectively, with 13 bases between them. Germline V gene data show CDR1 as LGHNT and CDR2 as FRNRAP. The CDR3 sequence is CASGFFGGGSGANVLTF. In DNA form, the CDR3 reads TGTGCTAGTGGTTTCTTTGGAGGCGGGTCTGGGGCCAACGTCCTGACTTTC.

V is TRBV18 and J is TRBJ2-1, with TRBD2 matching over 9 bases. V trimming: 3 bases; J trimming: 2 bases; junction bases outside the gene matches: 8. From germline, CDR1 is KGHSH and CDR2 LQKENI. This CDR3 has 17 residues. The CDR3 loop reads CASSPPLSGGTYNEQFF. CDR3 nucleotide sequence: TGTGCCAGCTCACCTCCCCTCAGCGGGGGGACCTACAATGAGCAGTTCTTC.

CDR3 in amino acids: CASSSSTGSYGYTF. The CDR3 nucleotides read TGTGCCAGCAGCTCTTCGACAGGGTCGTATGGCTACACCTTC. The chain couples TRBV7-2 to TRBJ1-2; 7 bases line up with TRBD1. V shed 4 bases and J 5 bases; nucleotides not matched to a gene: 7. This CDR3 comprises 14 residues. Per germline, CDR1 SGHTA and CDR2 FQGNSA.

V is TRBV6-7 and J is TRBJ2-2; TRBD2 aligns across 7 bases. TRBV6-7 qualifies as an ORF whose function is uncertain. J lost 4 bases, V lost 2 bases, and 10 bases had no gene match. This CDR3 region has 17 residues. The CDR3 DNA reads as TGTGCCAGCAGTTACGAGGCCGGGGGGTCGGGCACCGGGGAGCTGTTTTTT. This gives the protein CASSYEAGGSGTGELFF.

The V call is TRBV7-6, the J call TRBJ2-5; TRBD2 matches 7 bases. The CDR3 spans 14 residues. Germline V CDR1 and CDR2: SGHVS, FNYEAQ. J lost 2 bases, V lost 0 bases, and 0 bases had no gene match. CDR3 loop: CASSLAGGQETQYF. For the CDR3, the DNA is TGTGCCAGCAGCTTAGCCGGGGGGCAAGAGACCCAGTACTTC.

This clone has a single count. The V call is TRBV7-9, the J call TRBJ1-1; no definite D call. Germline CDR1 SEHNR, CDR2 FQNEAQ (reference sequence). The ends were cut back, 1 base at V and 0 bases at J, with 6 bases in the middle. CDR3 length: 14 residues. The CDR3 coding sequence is TGTGCCAGCAGCTTAGTTGAGATGAACACTGAAGCTTTCTTT. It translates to CASSLVEMNTEAFF.

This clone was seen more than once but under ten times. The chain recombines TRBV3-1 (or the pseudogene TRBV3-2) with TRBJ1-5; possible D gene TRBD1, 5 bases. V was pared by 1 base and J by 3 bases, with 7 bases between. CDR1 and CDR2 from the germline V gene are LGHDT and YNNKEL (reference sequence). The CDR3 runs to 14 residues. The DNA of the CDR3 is TGTGCCAGCAGCCAAGGCAGGGCCAATCAGCCCCAGCATTTT. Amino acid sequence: CASSQGRANQPQHF.

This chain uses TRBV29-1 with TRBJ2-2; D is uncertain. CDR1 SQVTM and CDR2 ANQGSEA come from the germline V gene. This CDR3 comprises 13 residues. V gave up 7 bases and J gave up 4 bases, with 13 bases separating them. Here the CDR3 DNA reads TGCAGCGCCCGAGCCTCGAGCACCGGGGAGCTGTTTTTT. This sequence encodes CSARASSTGELFF.

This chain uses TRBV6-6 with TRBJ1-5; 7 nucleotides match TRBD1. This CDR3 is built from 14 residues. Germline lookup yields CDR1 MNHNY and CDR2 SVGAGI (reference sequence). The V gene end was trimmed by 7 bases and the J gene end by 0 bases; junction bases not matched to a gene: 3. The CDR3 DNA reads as TGTGCCAGCACCGCAGGGGGTAGCAATCAGCCCCAGCATTTT. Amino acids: CASTAGGSNQPQHF.

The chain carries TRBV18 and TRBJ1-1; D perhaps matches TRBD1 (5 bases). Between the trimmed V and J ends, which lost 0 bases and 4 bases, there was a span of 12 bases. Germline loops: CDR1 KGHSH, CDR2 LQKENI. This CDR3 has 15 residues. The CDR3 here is CASSPPAMGGTEAFF. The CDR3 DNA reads TGTGCCAGCTCACCACCTGCTATGGGGGGCACTGAAGCTTTCTTT.

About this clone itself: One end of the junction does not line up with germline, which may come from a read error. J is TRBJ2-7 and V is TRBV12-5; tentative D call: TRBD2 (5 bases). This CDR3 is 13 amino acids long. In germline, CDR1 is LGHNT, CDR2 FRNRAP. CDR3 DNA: TGTGCTAGTGGCTTGGGAGTCGGTTACGAGCAGTACTTC. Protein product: CASGLGVGYEQYF.

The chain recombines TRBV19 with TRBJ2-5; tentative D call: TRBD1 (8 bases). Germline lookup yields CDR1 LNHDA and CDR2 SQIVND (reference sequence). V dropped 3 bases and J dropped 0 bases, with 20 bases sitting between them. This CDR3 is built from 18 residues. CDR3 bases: TGTGCCAGTAGTATTAGGGGAGGGACAGGTCGGTACCAAGAGACCCAGTACTTC. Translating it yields CASSIRGGTGRYQETQYF.

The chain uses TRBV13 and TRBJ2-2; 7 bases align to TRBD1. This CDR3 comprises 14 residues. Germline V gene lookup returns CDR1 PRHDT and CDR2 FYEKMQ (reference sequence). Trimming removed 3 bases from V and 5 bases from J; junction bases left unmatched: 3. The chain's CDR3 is CASSLTGWTGELFF. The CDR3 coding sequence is TGTGCCAGCAGCTTGACAGGGTGGACCGGGGAGCTGTTTTTT. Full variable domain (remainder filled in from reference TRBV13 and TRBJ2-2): AAGVIQSPRHLIKEKRETATLKCYPIPRHDTVYWYQQGPGQDPQFLISFYEKMQSDKGSIPDRFSAQQFSDYHSELNMSSLELGDSALYFCASSLTGWTGELFFGEGSRLTVL.

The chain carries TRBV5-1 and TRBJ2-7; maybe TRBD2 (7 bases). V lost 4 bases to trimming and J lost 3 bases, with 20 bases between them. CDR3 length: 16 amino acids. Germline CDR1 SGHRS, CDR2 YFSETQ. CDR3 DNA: TGCGCCAGCAGCCTAAGCGGGCCGGGGGGCCTCTACGAGCAGTACTTC. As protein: CASSLSGPGGLYEQYF. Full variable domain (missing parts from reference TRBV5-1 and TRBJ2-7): KAGVTQTPRYLIKTRGQQVTLSCSPISGHRSVSWYQQTPGQGLQFLFEYFSETQRNKGNFPGRFSGRQFSNSRSEMNVSTLELGDSALYLCASSLSGPGGLYEQYFGPGTRLTVT.